The source of this T cell receptor (beta chain) is a study of PD-L1 blockade in urothelial cancer. Study summary: About 85% of the 29 patients were males with bladder-origin urothelial cancer.

Synthetic TCR analog templates were spiked into each PCR. Using immunoSEQ multiplex PCR, the repertoire was profiled, and TCRdb retains in-frame clones only, with some absent. The sample holds about 43,000 clones, about nine tenths seen once. The sample consisted of PBMCs, taken around atezolizumab (anti-PD-L1) treatment. The sequence was collected from an elderly man with urothelial cancer.

The CDR3 spells CASSSGVGLSYNEQFF. The CDR3 DNA reads as TGTGCCAGCAGCTCCGGAGTGGGACTAAGTTACAATGAGCAGTTCTTC. The gene calls are TRBV7-8 and TRBJ2-1, with 7 bases that match TRBD2. The CDR3 is made up of 16 amino acids. The germline V gene encodes CDR1 SGHVS and CDR2 FQNEAQ. Germline trimming cut 4 bases from V and 4 bases from J; bases unmatched to any gene: 10. Filled out from reference TRBV7-8 and TRBJ2-1, the complete variable domain reads GAGVSQSPRYKVAKRGQDVALRCDPISGHVSLFWYQQALGQGPEFLTYFQNEAQLDKSGLPSDRFFAERPEGSVSTLKIQRTQQEDSAVYLCASSSGVGLSYNEQFFGPGTRLTVL.